The 18 T cell receptor beta chains below were found in one sample sequenced in a study of blood T cell repertoires in COVID-19 (dated by TCRdb to the early 2020s). The library was prepared using the immunoSEQ multiplex PCR assay. The immuneACCESS repertoire file appears here via TCRdb, limited to in-frame rearrangements. These files lack a portion of the clones; in checked studies, under half of the deficit traces to unresolved V genes, and the cause of the others is not known. This sample has about 63,000 clones in its table, and 90% to 95% of those were observed once. The top ten clonotypes cover approximately 4.6% of the sample. The sequencing sample was made of peripheral blood. Every receptor here comes from a man aged 50-59 years with active COVID-19.

This sequence joins TRBV4-1 and TRBJ2-2, with TRBD2 matching 7 bases. Losses at the gene ends were 4 bases for V and 2 bases for J; bases not matched to a gene: 7. CDR1 MGHRA and CDR2 YSYEKL come from the germline V gene. The CDR3 totals 16 residues. The CDR3 spells CASSLRASGNTGELFF. The CDR3 DNA follows: TGCGCCAGCAGCCTTCGGGCTAGCGGAAACACCGGGGAGCTGTTTTTT.

About this clone itself: A read error may produce the germline difference seen at one junction end. The J gene is TRBJ2-7, the V gene TRBV30, with D tentatively TRBD1 (5 bases). The CDR3 has 11 amino acids. CDR1 is GTSNPN and CDR2 is SVGIG in the germline V gene (reference sequence). The CDR3 spells CAWSRAYEQCF. CDR3 nucleotide sequence: TGTGCCTGGAGCAGGGCCTACGAGCAGTGCTTC.

The genes are TRBV28 and TRBJ2-7; unclear D gene. The V end was cut by 5 bases, the J end by 2 bases, with 7 bases between. The V gene's germline CDR1 is MDHEN and CDR2 SYDVKM. This CDR3 has 12 amino acids. DNA of the CDR3: TGTGCCAGCAGTGGGCTGCCCTACGAGCAGTACTTC. Protein sequence: CASSGLPYEQYF.

J is TRBJ1-1 and V is TRBV30; D is uncertain. Germline CDR1 GTSNPN, CDR2 SVGIG (reference sequence). The CDR3 totals 11 residues. V lost 0 bases and J lost 9, with 8 bases in between. In nucleotides, the CDR3 is TGTGCCTGGAGTGTATTGGCTCAAGCTTTCTTT. It yields the protein CAWSVLAQAFF.

In its sample, this clone was seen once. The genes are TRBV25-1 and TRBJ2-7, with 8 bases aligning to TRBD1. Germline values: CDR1 MGHDK, CDR2 SYGVNS. Losses at the gene ends were 2 bases for V and 3 bases for J; bases not matched to a gene: 3. There are 14 residues in the CDR3. CDR3: CASSEVGQGYEQYF. The CDR3 coding sequence is TGTGCCAGCAGTGAAGTAGGACAGGGCTACGAGCAGTACTTC.

This chain links TRBV2 with TRBJ2-7; the D is unclear. V lost 6 bases and J lost 1, with 16 bases in between. Germline-derived CDR1 and CDR2 are SNHLY and FYNNEI. The CDR3 length is 15 residues. The CDR3 DNA sequence: TGTGCCAGCAGGTATAAACATATATCATCCTACGAGCAGTACTTC. The encoded protein is CASRYKHISSYEQYF.

The J gene is TRBJ1-2, the V gene TRBV21-1. TRBV21-1 represents a pseudogene. The CDR3 totals 15 residues. The CDR3 is CASSKVESPLCGYTF. The CDR3 nucleotides are TGTGCCAGCAGCAAAGTCGAGAGCCCTCTATGCGGCTACACCTTC.

This chain joins TRBV29-1 and TRBJ1-1; possibly TRBD1 for D (6 bases). The CDR3 has 11 residues. Germline V gene data show CDR1 as SQVTM and CDR2 as ANQGSEA. Trimming stripped 4 bases from V and 8 bases from J, with 11 bases between. The CDR3 DNA sequence: TGCAGCGTTGCCGAACAGGGAGAAGCTTTCTTT. As protein: CSVAEQGEAFF.

The genes are TRBV7-6 and TRBJ2-3; a possible D gene is TRBD2 (7 bases). Germline lookup yields CDR1 SGHVS and CDR2 FNYEAQ. V was shortened by 6 bases and J by 2 bases, with 15 bases between the two germline ends. CDR3 length equals 15 residues. The CDR3 sequence: CASSPGGLDTDTQYF. The CDR3 nucleotides read TGTGCCAGCAGTCCCGGGGGGCTGGACACAGATACGCAGTATTTT.

In its sample, this clone was seen once. This sequence joins TRBV5-6 and TRBJ2-1; 9 positions agree with TRBD1. The V segment lost 4 bases and the J segment 3 bases; nucleotides outside the gene matches: 11. The CDR3 loop spans 17 amino acids. CDR1 SGHDT and CDR2 YYEEEE come from the germline V gene. DNA of the CDR3: TGTGCCAGCAGCGCATACCACGACAGGGGGGACTACAATGAGCAGTTCTTC. This codes for CASSAYHDRGDYNEQFF.

V and J are TRBV28 and TRBJ2-1; D might be TRBD1 (7 bases). The CDR3 loop spans 15 amino acids. Germline lookup yields CDR1 MDHEN and CDR2 SYDVKM. The germline V and J ends were trimmed by 2 bases and 2 bases, with 10 bases remaining between them. The CDR3 reads CASSLPRGAYNEQFF. Written as DNA, the CDR3 is TGTGCCAGCAGTTTACCCAGGGGGGCCTACAATGAGCAGTTCTTC.

The rearrangement uses TRBV27 and TRBJ1-1; no firm D call. The CDR3 is made up of 14 amino acids. The germline V gene encodes CDR1 MNHEY and CDR2 SMNVEV (reference sequence). Trimming shortened V by 3 bases and J by 4 bases, and 12 bases separated the two germline ends. The CDR3 bases are TGTGCCAGCAGTTTGGACTCTCTGGGCACTGAAGCTTTCTTT. This encodes CASSLDSLGTEAFF.

This chain connects TRBV18 to TRBJ1-1; D perhaps matches TRBD1 (5 bases). V lost 3 bases and J lost 5, with 13 bases in between. The CDR3 runs 14 residues. Germline CDR1 KGHSH, CDR2 LQKENI. Here the CDR3 reads CASSPYSGETEAFF. The CDR3 region has the DNA TGTGCCAGCTCACCGTATTCGGGGGAAACTGAAGCTTTCTTT. The full variable domain, its missing parts supplied by reference TRBV18 and TRBJ1-1, is NAGVMQNPRHLVRRRGQEARLRCSPMKGHSHVYWYRQLPEEGLKFMVYLQKENIIDESGMPKERFSAEFPKEGPSILRIQQVVRGDSAAYFCASSPYSGETEAFFGQGTRLTVV.

This chain links TRBV4-3 with TRBJ1-2, with D unclear. CDR3 length: 15 amino acids. Trimming pared 0 bases from V and 3 bases from J, leaving 11 bases between. Germline loops: CDR1 LGHNA, CDR2 YSLEER. The CDR3 sequence is CASSQERAQHYGYTF. The CDR3 coding sequence is TGCGCCAGCAGCCAAGAGAGGGCACAGCACTATGGCTACACCTTC.

This clone was seen only once. The chain is built from TRBV14 and TRBJ2-7, with D hard to call. Germline V CDR1 and CDR2: SGHDN, FVKESK. The V and J ends lost 2 bases and 6 bases respectively, with 17 bases between them. The CDR3 sequence is 15 residues long. CDR3 residues: CASSQRGSPFGEQYF. The DNA of the CDR3 is TGTGCCAGCAGCCAAAGAGGCTCCCCTTTCGGCGAGCAGTACTTC. Looking up the rest from reference TRBV14 and TRBJ2-7 gives the full variable domain: EAGVTQFPSHSVIEKGQTVTLRCDPISGHDNLYWYRRVMGKEIKFLLHFVKESKQDESGMPNNRFLAERTGGTYSTLKVQPAELEDSGVYFCASSQRGSPFGEQYFGPGTRLTVT.

This chain joins TRBV19 and TRBJ2-2; 8 positions match TRBD1. V was pared by 1 base and J by 2 bases, with 6 bases of the junction left unmatched. The CDR3 extends over 17 amino acids. CDR1 and CDR2 from the germline V gene are LNHDA and SQIVND (reference sequence). The CDR3 reads CASSIARTGFNTGELFF. As DNA, the CDR3 is TGTGCCAGTAGTATAGCCCGGACAGGGTTCAACACCGGGGAGCTGTTTTTT.

The V gene is TRBV6-5, the J gene TRBJ1-2; TRBD1 agrees at 8 bases. The CDR3 has 15 amino acids. Germline V gene lookup returns CDR1 MNHEY and CDR2 SVGAGI. Trimming removed 7 bases from V and 4 bases from J; junction bases left unmatched: 11. For the CDR3, the DNA is TGTGCCAGCAACGAACGACAGGGGCTGTTCTATGGCTACACCTTC. As protein: CASNERQGLFYGYTF.

The genes are TRBV5-1 and TRBJ2-7; 10 nucleotides align to TRBD2. The CDR3 covers 17 residues. V gave up 2 bases and J gave up 3 bases; unmatched junction bases: 11. Germline loops: CDR1 SGHRS, CDR2 YFSETQ. CDR3 sequence (DNA): TGCGCCAGCAGCTTTTCTAGGACTAGCGGAACCTACTACGAGCAGTACTTC. Protein product: CASSFSRTSGTYYEQYF.